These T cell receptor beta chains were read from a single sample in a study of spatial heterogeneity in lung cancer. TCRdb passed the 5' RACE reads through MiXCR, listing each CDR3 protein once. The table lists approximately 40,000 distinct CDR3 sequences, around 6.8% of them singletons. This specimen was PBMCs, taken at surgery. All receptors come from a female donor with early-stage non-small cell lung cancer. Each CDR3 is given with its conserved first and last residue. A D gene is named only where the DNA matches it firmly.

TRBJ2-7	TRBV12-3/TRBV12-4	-	CASSPWATVYEQYF
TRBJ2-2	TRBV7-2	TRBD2	CASSLRPISGAYTGELFF
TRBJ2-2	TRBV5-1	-	CASSLDPFGELFF
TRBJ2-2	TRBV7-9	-	CASSPTDRTGELFF
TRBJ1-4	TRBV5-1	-	CASSRRSGAGEKLFF
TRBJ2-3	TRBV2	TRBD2	CASLRGVETDTQYF
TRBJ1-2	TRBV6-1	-	CASREVQVRAVSGYTF
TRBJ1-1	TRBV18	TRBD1	CASSPTGTDTEAFF
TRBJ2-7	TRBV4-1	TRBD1	CASSPGTATYEQYF
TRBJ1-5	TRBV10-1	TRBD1	CASSESGKDRGLRDQPQHF
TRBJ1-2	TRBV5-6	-	CASSSFRLRQALGDYGYTF
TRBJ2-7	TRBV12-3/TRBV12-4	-	CASSFTYPQTGWDEQYF
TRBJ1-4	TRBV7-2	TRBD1	CASSSQGVDTGKLFF
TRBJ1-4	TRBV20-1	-	CSASDRKGTNEKLFF
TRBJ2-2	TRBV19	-	CASSWQGPNTGELFF
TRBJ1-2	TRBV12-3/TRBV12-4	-	CASSLILPQKGYTF
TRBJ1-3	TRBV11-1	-	CASSLAADLGNTIYF
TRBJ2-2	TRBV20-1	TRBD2	CSARDPIRSGDGELFF
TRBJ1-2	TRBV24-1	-	CATSDQWDYGYTF
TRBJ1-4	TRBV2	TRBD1	CASRLQGQRREKLFF
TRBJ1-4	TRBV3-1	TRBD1	CVSSQLDRAESEKLFF
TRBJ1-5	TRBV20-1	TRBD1	CSASRDRGQPQHF
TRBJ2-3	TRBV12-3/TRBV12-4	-	CASSLPYGKKDTQYF